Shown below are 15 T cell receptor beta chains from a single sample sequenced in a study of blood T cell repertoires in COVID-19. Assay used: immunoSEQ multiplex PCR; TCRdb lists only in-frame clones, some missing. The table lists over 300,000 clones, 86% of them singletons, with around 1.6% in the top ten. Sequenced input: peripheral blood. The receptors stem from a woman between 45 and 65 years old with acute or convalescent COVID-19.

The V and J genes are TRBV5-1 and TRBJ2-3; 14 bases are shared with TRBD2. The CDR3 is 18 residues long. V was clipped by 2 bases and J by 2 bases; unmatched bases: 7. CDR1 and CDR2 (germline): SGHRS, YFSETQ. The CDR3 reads CASSFGTSGSSYTDTQYF. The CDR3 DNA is TGCGCCAGCAGCTTCGGGACTAGCGGGAGTAGTTACACAGATACGCAGTATTTT.

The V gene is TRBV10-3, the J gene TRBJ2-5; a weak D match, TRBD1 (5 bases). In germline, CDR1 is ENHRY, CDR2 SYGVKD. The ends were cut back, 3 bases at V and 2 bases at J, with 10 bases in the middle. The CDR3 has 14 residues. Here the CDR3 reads CAISDTTAQETQYF. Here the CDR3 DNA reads TGTGCCATCAGTGATACGACAGCACAAGAGACCCAGTACTTC.

The CDR3 region has the DNA TGTGCCAGCAGTAAGACAGAGCCTAGCACAGATACGCAGTATTTT. Encoded protein: CASSKTEPSTDTQYF. V is TRBV2 and J is TRBJ2-3, with D maybe TRBD1 (5 bases). V was pared by 5 bases and J by 0 bases, with 12 bases between. CDR1 SNHLY and CDR2 FYNNEI come from the germline V gene. This CDR3 spans 15 amino acids.

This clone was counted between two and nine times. CDR3 coding DNA: TGCAGCGTTGGGGGACAGGGGTCGACGGGCCTGGGTGGCTACACCTTC. As protein: CSVGGQGSTGLGGYTF. The J gene is TRBJ1-2, the V gene TRBV29-1, with 10 bases lining up with TRBD1. Looked up from germline, CDR1 is SQVTM and CDR2 is ANQGSEA. The CDR3 is 16 residues long. V was pared by 4 bases and J by 7 bases, with 15 bases of the junction left unmatched.

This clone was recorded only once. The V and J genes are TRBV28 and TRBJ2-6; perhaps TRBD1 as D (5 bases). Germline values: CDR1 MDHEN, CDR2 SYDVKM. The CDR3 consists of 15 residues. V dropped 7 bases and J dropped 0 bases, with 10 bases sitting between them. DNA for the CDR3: TGTGCCAGCACCCCAGGGCACTCTGGGGCCAACGTCCTGACTTTC. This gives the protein CASTPGHSGANVLTF.

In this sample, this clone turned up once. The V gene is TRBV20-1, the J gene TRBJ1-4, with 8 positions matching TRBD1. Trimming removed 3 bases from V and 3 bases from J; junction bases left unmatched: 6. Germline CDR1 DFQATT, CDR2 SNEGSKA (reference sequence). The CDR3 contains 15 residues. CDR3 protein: CSASYRGLANEKLFF. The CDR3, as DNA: TGCAGTGCTAGTTACAGGGGGTTGGCTAATGAAAAACTGTTTTTT.

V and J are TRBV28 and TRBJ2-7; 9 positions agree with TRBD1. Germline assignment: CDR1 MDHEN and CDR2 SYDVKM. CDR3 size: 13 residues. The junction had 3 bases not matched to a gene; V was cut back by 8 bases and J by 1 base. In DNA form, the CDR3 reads TGTGCCAGCTTGGGACAGGGATCCTACGAGCAGTACTTC. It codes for CASLGQGSYEQYF.

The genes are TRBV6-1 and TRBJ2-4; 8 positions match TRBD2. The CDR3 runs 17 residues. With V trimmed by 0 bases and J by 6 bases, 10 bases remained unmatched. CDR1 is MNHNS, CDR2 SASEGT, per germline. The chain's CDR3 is CASSEAPLAGTLNIQYF. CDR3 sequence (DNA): TGTGCCAGCAGTGAAGCGCCCCTAGCGGGTACCCTAAACATTCAGTACTTC.

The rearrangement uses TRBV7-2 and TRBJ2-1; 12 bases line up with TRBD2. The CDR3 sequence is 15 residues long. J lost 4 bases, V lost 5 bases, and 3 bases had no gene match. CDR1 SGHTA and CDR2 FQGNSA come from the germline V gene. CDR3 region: CASSPTSGSYNEQFF. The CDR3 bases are TGTGCCAGCAGCCCGACTAGCGGGAGTTACAATGAGCAGTTCTTC.

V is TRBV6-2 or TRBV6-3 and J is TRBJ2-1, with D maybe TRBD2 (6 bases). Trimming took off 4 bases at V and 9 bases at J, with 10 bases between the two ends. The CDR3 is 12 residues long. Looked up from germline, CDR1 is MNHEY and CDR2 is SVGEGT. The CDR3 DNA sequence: TGTGCCAGCAGTTCCCGGGGGATTGAGCAGTTCTTC. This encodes CASSSRGIEQFF.

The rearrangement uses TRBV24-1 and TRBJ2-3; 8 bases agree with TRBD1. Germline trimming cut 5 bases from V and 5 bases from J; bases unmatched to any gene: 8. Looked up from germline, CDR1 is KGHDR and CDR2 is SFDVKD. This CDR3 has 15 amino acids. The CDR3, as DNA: TGTGCCACCAGTGGGCAGGGGGCTCAGCAAGATACGCAGTATTTT. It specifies CATSGQGAQQDTQYF.

CDR3 coding DNA: TGTGCCAGCAGTCAAAACTACAATGAGCAGTTCTTC. Residues: CASSQNYNEQFF. J is TRBJ2-1 and V is TRBV27; D gene ambiguous. V was shortened by 5 bases and J by 3 bases, with 5 bases between the two germline ends. This CDR3 spans 12 amino acids. From germline, CDR1 is MNHEY and CDR2 SMNVEV (reference sequence).

The CDR3 region has the DNA TGTGCCAGCAGCCAAACTCTAGCGGTTAGCGCAGATACGCAGTATTTT. Translation gives CASSQTLAVSADTQYF. This rearrangement joins TRBV3-1 (or the pseudogene TRBV3-2) to TRBJ2-3; 7 bases fit TRBD2. The CDR3 totals 16 residues. Germline assignment: CDR1 LGHDT and CDR2 YNNKEL (reference sequence). With V trimmed by 2 bases and J by 4 bases, 9 bases remained unmatched.

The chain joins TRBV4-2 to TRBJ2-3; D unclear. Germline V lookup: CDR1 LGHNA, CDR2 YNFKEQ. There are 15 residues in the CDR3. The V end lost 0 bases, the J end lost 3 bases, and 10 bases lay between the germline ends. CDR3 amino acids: CASSQEERQTDTQYF. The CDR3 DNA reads TGTGCCAGCAGCCAAGAGGAGAGGCAGACAGATACGCAGTATTTT.

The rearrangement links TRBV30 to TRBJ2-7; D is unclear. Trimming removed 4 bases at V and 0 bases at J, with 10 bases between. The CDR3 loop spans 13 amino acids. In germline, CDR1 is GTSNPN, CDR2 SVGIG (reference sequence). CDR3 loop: CAWTLTASYEQYF. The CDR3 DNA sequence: TGTGCCTGGACCCTGACTGCCTCCTACGAGCAGTACTTC.